What follows are 12 T cell receptor beta chains derived from one specimen sequenced in a study of T cell repertoires in cytomegalovirus infection. From the reads, TCRdb called clonotypes with MiXCR, one entry per CDR3 protein. Of a few hundred thousand distinct CDR3 sequences in the sample, under 45% were seen once. The antigens of these receptors remain unknown. Source: cultured PBMCs, taken from culture after CMV antigen stimulation. The source of these receptors is a human donor in good health (CMV status not recorded). Some clones in this sample may be carry-over from other donors' samples.

This clonotype turned up a few times. This chain uses TRBV10-3 with TRBJ2-1; 9 bases are shared with TRBD2. Looked up from germline, CDR1 is ENHRY and CDR2 is SYGVKD. With V trimmed by 6 bases and J by 4 bases, 7 bases remained unmatched. This CDR3 contains 15 residues. The CDR3 is CAISPGTSSYNEQFF. DNA for the CDR3: TGTGCCATCAGCCCCGGGACTAGCAGTTACAATGAGCAGTTCTTC.

This clonotype turned up a few times. The chain joins TRBV7-8 to TRBJ1-2, with TRBD1 as a possible D gene (6 bases). CDR1 is SGHVS and CDR2 is FQNEAQ in the germline V gene. CDR3 length equals 14 residues. Trimming took off 5 bases at V and 8 bases at J, with 18 bases between the two ends. CDR3 sequence: CASSPRTGGEGYTF. The CDR3 nucleotides are TGTGCCAGCAGCCCCCGGACCGGGGGCGAGGGCTACACCTTC.

The chain joins TRBV6-6 to TRBJ1-1; the D is unclear. Germline V gene sequence: CDR1 MNHNY, CDR2 SVGAGI (reference sequence). Between the trimmed V and J ends, which lost 7 bases and 11 bases, there was a span of 44 bases. The CDR3 covers 21 residues. This CDR3 is CASKSWSFDSQIRIHTEGAFF. The CDR3 nucleotides are TGTGCCAGCAAGTCTTGGAGTTTCGACTCACAGATACGGATACACACAGAAGGGGCTTTCTTT.

This clonotype was counted a few times. The rearrangement joins TRBV10-3 to TRBJ2-6; TRBD2 matches 8 bases. With V trimmed by 2 bases and J by 0 bases, 12 bases remained unmatched. The CDR3 sequence is 20 residues long. Looked up from germline, CDR1 is ENHRY and CDR2 is SYGVKD. CDR3 DNA sequence: TGTGCCATCAGTGAGCTAGGCAGTAGCGGGGCTGTCTCTGGGGCCAACGTCCTGACTTTC. It translates to CAISELGSSGAVSGANVLTF.

The chain has TRBV7-9 and TRBJ2-7; weak D call: TRBD1 (7 bases). V lost 4 bases and J 4 bases, leaving 11 bases between the germline ends. Germline V lookup: CDR1 SEHNR, CDR2 FQNEAQ (reference sequence). CDR3 length equals 13 residues. The CDR3 DNA follows: TGTGCCAGCAGCTGGTCAGGGGGGTACGAGCAGTACTTC. It codes for CASSWSGGYEQYF.

The genes are TRBV7-2 and TRBJ1-2, with D possibly being TRBD1 (6 bases). The CDR3 is 16 residues long. Deletions cut 8 bases from V and 4 bases from J, with 23 bases between. Germline V gene lookup returns CDR1 SGHTA and CDR2 FQGNSA. CDR3 nucleotide sequence: TGTGCCAGCGAATACCGAACAGGGCCTTTGAGCTATGGCTACACCTTC. Amino acid sequence: CASEYRTGPLSYGYTF. The full variable domain, rest sourced from reference TRBV7-2 and TRBJ1-2, is GAGVSQSPSNKVTEKGKDVELRCDPISGHTALYWYRQSLGQGLEFLIYFQGNSAPDKSGLPSDRFSAERTGGSVSTLTIQRTQQEDSAVYLCASEYRTGPLSYGYTFGSGTRLTVV.

V usage is TRBV7-2 and J usage is TRBJ2-4, with 10 bases that match TRBD1. Germline V gene lookup returns CDR1 SGHTA and CDR2 FQGNSA. V dropped 5 bases and J dropped 8; count of bases not matched to a gene: 6. This CDR3 is built from 14 residues. CDR3 amino acids: CASSKRTGGDIQYF. CDR3 DNA sequence: TGTGCCAGCAGCAAACGGACAGGGGGGGACATTCAGTACTTC.

The chain links TRBV6-5 to TRBJ2-3; D gene ambiguous. Trimming took 5 bases from V and 1 from J, leaving 13 bases between them. Looked up from germline, CDR1 is MNHEY and CDR2 is SVGAGI. This CDR3 contains 15 residues. CDR3 nucleotide sequence: TGTGCCAGCAGTCGGGCTAGTTGGGGCACAGATACGCAGTATTTT. This codes for CASSRASWGTDTQYF.

The chain carries TRBV6-8 and TRBJ2-7; the D gene is possibly TRBD1 (5 bases). This CDR3 is built from 13 residues. Trimming took off 6 bases at V and 5 bases at J, with 14 bases between the two ends. CDR1 is MNHGY and CDR2 is SAAAGT in the germline V gene. CDR3: CASSPLRGDEQYF. The DNA for the CDR3 is TGTGCCAGCAGCCCTTTAAGGGGCGACGAGCAGTACTTC.

J is TRBJ1-2 and V is TRBV7-8, with D perhaps TRBD1 (5 bases). The CDR3 spans 17 residues. Germline V lookup: CDR1 SGHVS, CDR2 FQNEAQ. Trimming shortened V by 1 base and J by 6 bases, and 21 bases separated the two germline ends. CDR3 sequence: CASSLVPGTQGVDGYTF. CDR3 nucleotide sequence: TGTGCCAGCAGCTTAGTCCCCGGCACGCAGGGAGTCGATGGCTACACCTTC.

This clonotype was counted many times. The chain employs TRBV7-2 and TRBJ2-1, with TRBD2 matching over 7 bases. In germline, CDR1 is SGHTA, CDR2 FQGNSA. The CDR3 spans 13 residues. V lost 3 bases, J lost 9 bases, and 5 bases stayed unmatched. The CDR3 region has the DNA TGTGCCAGCAGCTTTTCCGAGCGGGGTGAGCAGTTCTTC. As protein: CASSFSERGEQFF. The full variable domain, its missing parts supplied by reference TRBV7-2 and TRBJ2-1, is GAGVSQSPSNKVTEKGKDVELRCDPISGHTALYWYRQSLGQGLEFLIYFQGNSAPDKSGLPSDRFSAERTGGSVSTLTIQRTQQEDSAVYLCASSFSERGEQFFGPGTRLTVL.

This chain uses TRBV7-9 with TRBJ2-7, with D maybe TRBD1 (6 bases). V lost 5 bases, J lost 0 bases, and 11 bases lay in between. The V gene's germline CDR1 is SEHNR and CDR2 FQNEAQ (reference sequence). The CDR3 is 14 amino acids. The CDR3 DNA follows: TGTGCCAGCAGCCCCCGGGACACCTCCTACGAGCAGTACTTC. Translating it yields CASSPRDTSYEQYF.